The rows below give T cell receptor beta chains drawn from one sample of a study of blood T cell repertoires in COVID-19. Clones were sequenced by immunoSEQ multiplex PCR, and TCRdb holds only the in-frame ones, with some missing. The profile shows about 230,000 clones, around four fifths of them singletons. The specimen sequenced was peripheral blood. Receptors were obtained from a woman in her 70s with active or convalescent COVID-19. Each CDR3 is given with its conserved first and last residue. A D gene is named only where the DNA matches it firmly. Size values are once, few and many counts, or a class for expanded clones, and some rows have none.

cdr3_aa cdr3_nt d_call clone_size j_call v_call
CASTNIFPNQPQHF TGTGCCAGTACCAACATTTTCCCCAATCAGCCCCAGCATTTT NA NA TRBJ1-5 TRBV19
CASSMPNEGEKLFF TGTGCCAGTAGTATGCCCAACGAGGGTGAAAAACTGTTTTTT NA NA TRBJ1-4 TRBV19
CASSQYGPAYNEQFF TGTGCCAGCAGCCAATATGGTCCAGCCTACAATGAGCAGTTCTTC NA NA TRBJ2-1 TRBV14
CASSLATSGGMDRQYF TGTGCCAGCAGCTTAGCGACTAGCGGGGGGATGGATAGGCAGTATTTT TRBD2 once TRBJ2-3 TRBV7-9
CASRDREPEAFF TGTGCCAGCAGAGACCGGGAGCCTGAAGCTTTCTTT NA NA TRBJ1-1 TRBV25-1
CASSFAGRGSNQPQHF TGTGCCAGCAGTTTTGCTGGGAGGGGTAGCAATCAGCCCCAGCATTTT NA NA TRBJ1-5 TRBV28
CAWSGLGNGGAYEQYF TGTGCCTGGAGTGGCCTCGGTAATGGGGGGGCCTACGAGCAGTACTTC TRBD2 NA TRBJ2-7 TRBV30
CAIRDRTDTQYF TGTGCCATCAGGGACAGAACAGATACGCAGTATTTT NA few TRBJ2-3 TRBV10-3
CASSEKRGRVLLAKNIQYF TGTGCCAGCAGCGAAAAAAGGGGCCGGGTCCTCCTAGCCAAAAACATTCAGTACTTC NA NA TRBJ2-4 TRBV21-1
CASSPSPSPAYEQYF TGTGCCAGCAGCCCTAGCCCGTCCCCAGCCTACGAGCAGTACTTC NA NA TRBJ2-7 TRBV7-2
CASTTSGTGVAQPQHF TGTGCCAGCACCACCAGTGGAACAGGGGTTGCGCAGCCCCAGCATTTT TRBD1 NA TRBJ1-5 TRBV28
CASSFQGVRTEAFF TGCGCCAGCAGCTTTCAGGGGGTTCGCACTGAAGCTTTCTTT TRBD1 NA TRBJ1-1 TRBV5-1
CAWTTGGPYEQYF TGTGCCTGGACTACAGGGGGGCCCTACGAGCAGTACTTC TRBD1 NA TRBJ2-7 TRBV30
CASSSGGAPYEQYF TGTGCCAGCAGCTCCGGGGGTGCCCCCTACGAGCAGTACTTC NA NA TRBJ2-7 TRBV5-4
CASSLGTDSNQPQHF TGTGCCAGCAGCTTGGGGACAGATAGCAATCAGCCCCAGCATTTT NA NA TRBJ1-5 TRBV5-6
CASGGAGELFF TGTGCCAGCGGGGGGGCCGGGGAGCTGTTTTTT TRBD2 NA TRBJ2-2 TRBV7-2
CSAGAGDGETQYF TGCAGCGCCGGAGCAGGGGATGGGGAGACCCAGTACTTC NA NA TRBJ2-5 TRBV29-1
CASSLYSGDTGELFF TGCGCCAGCAGCTTGTATAGCGGGGACACCGGGGAGCTGTTTTTT TRBD2 NA TRBJ2-2 TRBV5-1
CASSPGQLGYTF TGTGCCAGCAGCCCGGGACAGTTAGGCTACACCTTC TRBD1 NA TRBJ1-2 TRBV7-8
CASSQGDRGWEQYF TGTGCCAGCAGCCAAGGGGACAGGGGGTGGGAGCAGTACTTC TRBD1 NA TRBJ2-7 TRBV3-1/TRBV3-2
CASSSQGQGVYEQYF TGTGCCAGCAGCTCACAGGGACAGGGGGTCTACGAGCAGTACTTC TRBD1 NA TRBJ2-7 TRBV7-2
CASSHLTGENTEAFF TGTGCCAGCAGTCACTTGACGGGGGAGAACACTGAAGCTTTCTTT NA NA TRBJ1-1 TRBV28
CAWSVRTGLGYTF TGTGCCTGGAGTGTCAGGACAGGGCTTGGCTACACCTTC TRBD1 NA TRBJ1-2 TRBV30